This TCR beta chain was captured by sequencing in a study of T cell changes during pregnancy in multiple sclerosis. This clone came up once. Assay: immunoSEQ multiplex PCR; the TCRdb copy retains only in-frame clones and omits some. The sample has about 89,000 clones, just over 90% seen once. The CDR3 totals 15 residues. Germline V gives CDR1 SGHNT, CDR2 YYREEE (reference sequence). V was clipped by 2 bases and J by 6 bases, with 18 bases between them. The sequences come from peripheral blood, collected after pregnancy. The chain uses TRBV5-4 and TRBJ2-7; maybe TRBD2 (6 bases). The receptor was derived from a female donor in good health, enrolled as a control in a pregnancy study. The CDR3 loop is CASSLGGAGLSEQYF. The CDR3 region has the DNA TGTGCCAGCAGCTTAGGAGGGGCGGGACTCTCCGAGCAGTACTTC.